This note documents a single T cell receptor (beta chain) sequence. The identical CDR3 is also encoded by other nucleotide sequences in the sample. The data belong to a study of control samples from healthy donors and cancer patients. CDR3 length: 12 amino acids. Trimming removed 8 bases at V and 2 bases at J, with 10 bases between. CDR1 SNHLY and CDR2 FYNNEI come from the germline V gene. Assay: immunoSEQ multiplex PCR; the TCRdb copy retains only in-frame clones and omits some. The sample comprises some 140,000 clones, around 85% of which are singletons, and roughly 10% rests with the top ten. Sequencing used blood. The genes are TRBV2 and TRBJ2-7, with D possibly being TRBD2 (5 bases). The TCR comes from a woman younger than 45 in good health. The CDR3 reads CASRGAAYEQYF. The CDR3 DNA reads TGTGCCAGCCGGGGAGCAGCCTACGAGCAGTACTTC.